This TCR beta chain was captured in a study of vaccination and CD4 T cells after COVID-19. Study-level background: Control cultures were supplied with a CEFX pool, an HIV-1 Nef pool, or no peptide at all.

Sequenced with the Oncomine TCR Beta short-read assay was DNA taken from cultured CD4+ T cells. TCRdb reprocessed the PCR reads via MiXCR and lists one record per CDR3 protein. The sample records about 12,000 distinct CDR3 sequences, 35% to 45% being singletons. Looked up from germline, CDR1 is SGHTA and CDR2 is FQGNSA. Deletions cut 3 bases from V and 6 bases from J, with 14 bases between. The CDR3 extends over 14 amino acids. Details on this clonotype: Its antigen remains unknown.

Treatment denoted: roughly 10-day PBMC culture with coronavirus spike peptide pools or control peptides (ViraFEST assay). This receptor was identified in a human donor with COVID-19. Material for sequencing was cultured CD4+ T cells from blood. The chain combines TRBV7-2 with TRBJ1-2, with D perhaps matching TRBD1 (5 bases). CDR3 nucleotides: TGTGCCAGCAGCTTGTTGGGGGGGAAGGATGGCTACACCTTC. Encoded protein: CASSLLGGKDGYTF.